These T cell receptor beta chains were read from a single sample in a study of T cells in Graves' hyperthyroidism and ophthalmopathy. From the multiplex PCR reads, TCRdb called clonotypes with MiXCR, one entry per CDR3 protein. This table has roughly 700,000 distinct CDR3 sequences, 17% appearing once. The sequenced sample was blood. These receptor sequences come from a man aged 45 to 65 with Graves' hyperthyroidism. Both conserved end residues are part of each CDR3. D genes are given only for firm matches. Rows may omit the clone size; those that give it use once, few, many or a size class.

len: 15; abundance: many; d_gene: -; j_gene: TRBJ2-2; v_gene: TRBV12-3/TRBV12-4; CDR3nt: TGTGCCAGCACTCGGACAGCCTCGAACACCGGGGAGCTGTTTTTT; CDR3aa: CASTRTASNTGELFF
len: 13; abundance: -; d_gene: -; j_gene: TRBJ2-1; v_gene: TRBV28; CDR3nt: TGTGCCAGCAGTTTTACTCCCCGGACTGAGCAGTTCTTC; CDR3aa: CASSFTPRTEQFF
len: 13; abundance: few; d_gene: -; j_gene: TRBJ1-1; v_gene: TRBV19; CDR3nt: TGTGCCAGTAGTATGGCCCCCAGTTTTGCAGCTTTCTTT; CDR3aa: CASSMAPSFAAFF
len: 16; abundance: many; d_gene: TRBD1; j_gene: TRBJ2-5; v_gene: TRBV10-3; CDR3nt: TGTGCCATCAGTCGCTTGGACAGGGGATTACAAGAGACCCAGTACTTC; CDR3aa: CAISRLDRGLQETQYF
len: 15; abundance: -; d_gene: -; j_gene: TRBJ1-4; v_gene: TRBV10-3; CDR3nt: TGTGCCATCAGTGAGTCGCGGGGAGTCAGTGAAAAACTGTTTTTT; CDR3aa: CAISESRGVSEKLFF
len: 13; abundance: -; d_gene: TRBD1; j_gene: TRBJ2-1; v_gene: TRBV7-9; CDR3nt: TGTGCCAGCTCCCTAACAGGGGAAGGCGAGCAGTTCTTC; CDR3aa: CASSLTGEGEQFF
len: 16; abundance: many; d_gene: TRBD1; j_gene: TRBJ2-7; v_gene: TRBV5-1; CDR3nt: TGCGCCAGCAGCCTGCATCACCGGGACAGGGGCCACGAGCAGTACTTC; CDR3aa: CASSLHHRDRGHEQYF
len: 14; abundance: few; d_gene: TRBD1; j_gene: TRBJ2-7; v_gene: TRBV19; CDR3nt: TGTGCCAGTAGTATAGGACAGGGAGACTACGAGCAGTACTTC; CDR3aa: CASSIGQGDYEQYF
len: 13; abundance: few; d_gene: -; j_gene: TRBJ2-7; v_gene: TRBV6-1; CDR3nt: TGTGCCAGCAGTCAAGAACCGGTCTACGAGCAGTACTTC; CDR3aa: CASSQEPVYEQYF
len: 13; abundance: many; d_gene: -; j_gene: TRBJ2-2; v_gene: TRBV6-2/TRBV6-3; CDR3nt: TGTGCCAGCAGGCTCGCGAACACCGGGGAGCTGTTTTTT; CDR3aa: CASRLANTGELFF
len: 15; abundance: many; d_gene: -; j_gene: TRBJ1-3; v_gene: TRBV10-3; CDR3nt: TGTGCCATCTCTCTAACAGGGACCTCTGGAAACACCATATATTTT; CDR3aa: CAISLTGTSGNTIYF
len: 16; abundance: -; d_gene: TRBD1; j_gene: TRBJ2-7; v_gene: TRBV6-2/TRBV6-3; CDR3nt: TGTGCCAGCAGTTCCGGACAGGGACTTCGCTCCTACGAGCAGTACTTC; CDR3aa: CASSSGQGLRSYEQYF
len: 13; abundance: many; d_gene: -; j_gene: TRBJ1-1; v_gene: TRBV11-3; CDR3nt: TGTGCCAGCAGCTTAGATTACAGGGCAGAAGCTTTCTTT; CDR3aa: CASSLDYRAEAFF
len: 15; abundance: many; d_gene: TRBD1; j_gene: TRBJ2-3; v_gene: TRBV5-1; CDR3nt: TGCGCCAGCAGCAGAGGGACAGCTAGCACAGATACGCAGTATTTT; CDR3aa: CASSRGTASTDTQYF
len: 15; abundance: many; d_gene: -; j_gene: TRBJ1-2; v_gene: TRBV3-1; CDR3nt: TGTGCCAGCAGCCTCCGGGACACTGCTAACTATGGCTACACCTTC; CDR3aa: CASSLRDTANYGYTF
len: 12; abundance: -; d_gene: -; j_gene: TRBJ2-1; v_gene: TRBV7-2; CDR3nt: TGTGCCAGCAGCCTCTGGCACAATGAGCAGTTCTTC; CDR3aa: CASSLWHNEQFF
len: 17; abundance: once; d_gene: -; j_gene: TRBJ1-4; v_gene: TRBV12-3/TRBV12-4; CDR3nt: TGTGCCAGCAGTTTTAGGGACGGAACTGCAACTAATGAAAAACTGTTTTTT; CDR3aa: CASSFRDGTATNEKLFF
len: 17; abundance: -; d_gene: TRBD2; j_gene: TRBJ2-7; v_gene: TRBV6-1; CDR3nt: TGTGCCAGCAGTGAAGCCTCCGGACTAGCCGCCTCCTACGAGCAGTACTTC; CDR3aa: CASSEASGLAASYEQYF
len: 14; abundance: -; d_gene: -; j_gene: TRBJ2-3; v_gene: TRBV24-1; CDR3nt: TGTGCCTCCAGTGATTTATTAGTAGCAGATACGCAGTATTTT; CDR3aa: CASSDLLVADTQYF
len: 13; abundance: -; d_gene: -; j_gene: TRBJ1-5; v_gene: TRBV27; CDR3nt: TGTGCCAGCAGTACCCCGGAGGGTGGGCCCCAGCATTTT; CDR3aa: CASSTPEGGPQHF
len: 14; abundance: many; d_gene: -; j_gene: TRBJ2-5; v_gene: TRBV12-3/TRBV12-4; CDR3nt: TGTGCCAGCAGTTTAGATCCAGGGAAAGAGACCCAGTACTTC; CDR3aa: CASSLDPGKETQYF
len: 17; abundance: few; d_gene: -; j_gene: TRBJ1-5; v_gene: TRBV6-1; CDR3nt: TGTGCCAGCCGCCTGAACGTGGGGGGGTATAGCAATCAGCCCCAGCATTTT; CDR3aa: CASRLNVGGYSNQPQHF
len: 15; abundance: -; d_gene: TRBD1; j_gene: TRBJ1-2; v_gene: TRBV15; CDR3nt: TGTGCCACCAGCAGAGATGTTCAGGGGGGGCTTGGCTACACCTTC; CDR3aa: CATSRDVQGGLGYTF
len: 13; abundance: -; d_gene: TRBD1; j_gene: TRBJ1-5; v_gene: TRBV10-3; CDR3nt: TGTGCCATCAGAGACAGGGAAGGACAGCCCCAGCATTTT; CDR3aa: CAIRDREGQPQHF
len: 13; abundance: many; d_gene: -; j_gene: TRBJ2-7; v_gene: TRBV25-1; CDR3nt: TGTGCCAGCGCGAGTCAGGGGCTCTACGAGCAGTACTTC; CDR3aa: CASASQGLYEQYF
len: 11; abundance: few; d_gene: -; j_gene: TRBJ2-1; v_gene: TRBV29-1; CDR3nt: TGCAGCGTTGAAGTGTTCCGGGAGCAGTTCTTC; CDR3aa: CSVEVFREQFF
len: 13; abundance: many; d_gene: -; j_gene: TRBJ2-7; v_gene: TRBV6-1; CDR3nt: TGTGCCAGCAGTGAGAAGAGGTTCTACGAGCAGTACTTC; CDR3aa: CASSEKRFYEQYF
len: 13; abundance: many; d_gene: -; j_gene: TRBJ1-5; v_gene: TRBV2; CDR3nt: TGTGCCAGTGAAGTGGAGAAGAATCAGCCCCAGCATTTT; CDR3aa: CASEVEKNQPQHF
len: 13; abundance: -; d_gene: -; j_gene: TRBJ2-7; v_gene: TRBV6-1; CDR3nt: TGTGCCAGCAGCCGGGACGGTACCTACGAGCAGTACTTC; CDR3aa: CASSRDGTYEQYF
len: 13; abundance: many; d_gene: -; j_gene: TRBJ1-1; v_gene: TRBV6-6; CDR3nt: TGTGCCAGCAGTTACGGGGGTAGGAATGAAGCTTTCTTT; CDR3aa: CASSYGGRNEAFF
len: 14; abundance: few; d_gene: TRBD1; j_gene: TRBJ1-1; v_gene: TRBV7-2; CDR3nt: TGTGCCAGCAGCTTAGATCAGGGGGACACTGAAGCTTTCTTT; CDR3aa: CASSLDQGDTEAFF
len: 17; abundance: many; d_gene: TRBD2; j_gene: TRBJ2-1; v_gene: TRBV20-1; CDR3nt: TGCAGTGCTAGAGATCCGGGGACTAGCGGGACAAACAATGAGCAGTTCTTC; CDR3aa: CSARDPGTSGTNNEQFF
len: 15; abundance: many; d_gene: TRBD1; j_gene: TRBJ2-1; v_gene: TRBV2; CDR3nt: TGTGCCAGCAGTGACGACAGGGTAGGGACGCGTGAGCAGTTCTTC; CDR3aa: CASSDDRVGTREQFF
len: 15; abundance: -; d_gene: TRBD2; j_gene: TRBJ2-2; v_gene: TRBV28; CDR3nt: TGTGCCAACAGGCGAGCGGGGGCGAACACCGGGGAGCTGTTTTTT; CDR3aa: CANRRAGANTGELFF
len: 12; abundance: -; d_gene: -; j_gene: TRBJ2-7; v_gene: TRBV29-1; CDR3nt: TGCAGCGTTGAAAGGGGCGCGGACGAGCAGTACTTC; CDR3aa: CSVERGADEQYF
len: 14; abundance: -; d_gene: -; j_gene: TRBJ2-3; v_gene: TRBV6-2/TRBV6-3; CDR3nt: TGTGCCAGTCGGAGGGGGATAGTCACAGATACGCAGTATTTT; CDR3aa: CASRRGIVTDTQYF
len: 14; abundance: few; d_gene: -; j_gene: TRBJ1-4; v_gene: TRBV30; CDR3nt: TGTGCCTGGAGTGTAAAGGGGTATAATGAAAAACTGTTTTTT; CDR3aa: CAWSVKGYNEKLFF
len: 14; abundance: many; d_gene: TRBD2; j_gene: TRBJ2-1; v_gene: TRBV27; CDR3nt: TGTGCCAGCAGTCCCGGACTAGCGGTTAATGAGCAGTTCTTC; CDR3aa: CASSPGLAVNEQFF
len: 15; abundance: few; d_gene: -; j_gene: TRBJ1-4; v_gene: TRBV7-9; CDR3nt: TGTGCCAGCAGCGTAACCGGGACTGTGAATGAAAAACTGTTTTTT; CDR3aa: CASSVTGTVNEKLFF
len: 15; abundance: -; d_gene: -; j_gene: TRBJ1-5; v_gene: TRBV4-3; CDR3nt: TGCGCCAGCAGCCAAGATAGGGGGGTAGGGCAGCCCCAGCATTTT; CDR3aa: CASSQDRGVGQPQHF
len: 14; abundance: -; d_gene: -; j_gene: TRBJ1-2; v_gene: TRBV18; CDR3nt: TGTGCCAGCTCACCGGCTAGGGGGAATTATGGCTACACCTTC; CDR3aa: CASSPARGNYGYTF
len: 13; abundance: many; d_gene: -; j_gene: TRBJ2-2; v_gene: TRBV30; CDR3nt: TGTGCCTGGAGTGGTCGGGTGGCCGGGGAGCTGTTTTTT; CDR3aa: CAWSGRVAGELFF
len: 18; abundance: many; d_gene: -; j_gene: TRBJ1-1; v_gene: TRBV3-1; CDR3nt: TGTGCCAGCAGCCAAGAGGTGGGACAAGGGGGAATTGGATCTGAAGCTTTCTTT; CDR3aa: CASSQEVGQGGIGSEAFF
len: 13; abundance: few; d_gene: -; j_gene: TRBJ2-1; v_gene: TRBV10-2; CDR3nt: TGCGCCAGCAGAGACTACTTTGACAATGAGCAGTTCTTC; CDR3aa: CASRDYFDNEQFF
len: 14; abundance: -; d_gene: TRBD2; j_gene: TRBJ2-7; v_gene: TRBV29-1; CDR3nt: TGCAGCGTTGAAACGGGGGGAACCTCCTACGAGCAGTACTTC; CDR3aa: CSVETGGTSYEQYF
len: 14; abundance: -; d_gene: TRBD2; j_gene: TRBJ2-5; v_gene: TRBV20-1; CDR3nt: TGCAGTGCTCTAACGGGAGGGGGCCAAGAGACCCAGTACTTC; CDR3aa: CSALTGGGQETQYF
len: 16; abundance: many; d_gene: -; j_gene: TRBJ2-1; v_gene: TRBV7-3; CDR3nt: TGTGCCAGCAGCTTACGAGGACAGCTTTCTTTGAATGAGCAGTTCTTC; CDR3aa: CASSLRGQLSLNEQFF
len: 15; abundance: many; d_gene: -; j_gene: TRBJ1-5; v_gene: TRBV28; CDR3nt: TGTGCCAGCTCTTGGTCAGGACGTAGCAATCAGCCCCAGCATTTT; CDR3aa: CASSWSGRSNQPQHF
len: 14; abundance: many; d_gene: -; j_gene: TRBJ1-6; v_gene: TRBV7-9; CDR3nt: TGTGCCAGCAGCCCTCAAATCGGCGATTCACCCCTCCACTTT; CDR3aa: CASSPQIGDSPLHF
len: 13; abundance: few; d_gene: -; j_gene: TRBJ2-7; v_gene: TRBV6-2/TRBV6-3; CDR3nt: TGTGCCAGCAGTTATTATAGCTCCTACGAGCAGTACTTC; CDR3aa: CASSYYSSYEQYF
len: 14; abundance: -; d_gene: -; j_gene: TRBJ2-2; v_gene: TRBV10-3; CDR3nt: TGTGCCGTCTCGAAAGGGCCGAACACCGGGGAGCTATTTTTT; CDR3aa: CAVSKGPNTGELFF
len: 12; abundance: few; d_gene: -; j_gene: TRBJ2-1; v_gene: TRBV29-1; CDR3nt: TGCAGCGTTGAGGCAACCTACAATGAGCAGTTCTTC; CDR3aa: CSVEATYNEQFF
len: 16; abundance: -; d_gene: -; j_gene: TRBJ2-3; v_gene: TRBV5-1; CDR3nt: TGCGCCAGCAGCTTGGACGGGGGGCGGAGCACAGATACGCAGTATTTT; CDR3aa: CASSLDGGRSTDTQYF
len: 15; abundance: many; d_gene: TRBD2; j_gene: TRBJ2-5; v_gene: TRBV27; CDR3nt: TGTGCCAGCAGTTTATCGGGGCTAGCGGGAGAGACCCAGTACTTC; CDR3aa: CASSLSGLAGETQYF